The present T cell receptor beta chain was sequenced within a study of low-dose radiotherapy and immunotherapy resistance in tumors (dated by TCRdb to between 2021 and 2024). Background for the entire study: Cohort 1 received 0.5 Gy per fraction every 2 weeks, with a prescribed total PTV dose of 6.5 Gy. Patients were given nivolumab as a 240 mg flat dose every two weeks and ipilimumab at 1 mg/kg every six weeks, with both drugs delivered intravenously. Starting on cycle 1 day 1, patients took 300 mg of aspirin by mouth once daily for four cycles. For Cohort 2, the dose was 1 Gy per fraction given every two weeks, adding up to 13 Gy in total across 26 weeks. Intravenous cyclophosphamide at 200 mg/m2 was administered every two weeks, one day ahead of each radiation and immunotherapy administration. Trial participants were not randomized into treatment groups. Eight patients were included in the translational analysis: three from the first dose cohort and the first five from the second dose cohort.

Read against the paper, the sample's time point label means: after trial treatment. The sample's treatment or condition label, in plain terms: LDRT plus nivolumab, ipilimumab, low-dose cyclophosphamide and aspirin (RACIN trial). Donors were enrolled in RACIN, a single-arm phase I dose-escalation trial combining nivolumab, ipilimumab, aspirin, low-dose cyclophosphamide and low-dose radiotherapy. Patients with advanced, TIL-negative solid tumors were considered eligible. At least ten counts were recorded for this clonotype. Its target antigen remains unknown. Per-base qualities were not stored, and no clone one base away is much larger. CDR1 and CDR2 (MNHNY, SVGAGI) derive from the germline V gene (reference sequence). Cut back by 2 bases and 1 base, the V and J ends lie 11 bases apart. The CDR3 covers 15 residues, taking in both the cysteine and the phenylalanine. The read is trimmed to its CDR3 DNA, 45 bases read in frame from base 1.

Sequencing was carried out with an Illumina HiSeq 2500. Superscript III and a set of TRAV- and TRBV-specific primers were used to synthesize first-strand cDNA, so that both TCRalpha and TCRbeta chains were covered. TCRs were amplified for 20 to 25 PCR cycles with Phusion, using a constant-region primer paired with the adapter attached to the V primers. The MessageAmp II aRNA Amplification Kit was used to amplify the isolated mRNA, with in vitro transcription run for less than 20 hours at 37 degrees C. The Dynabeads mRNA DIRECT Purification Kit was used to isolate mRNA for TCR sequencing. A second roughly 25-cycle Phusion PCR added indexed Illumina adapters, and products were purified with AMPure XP beads. The original pipeline was this. Using custom Perl scripts, TCR sequences encoding the same protein were pooled, out-of-frame sequences were removed, and the abundance of each clonotype was computed. The analysis excluded TCR sequences that were supported by just one read. Shannon entropy, Gini index, clonality, richness, and the frequency of TCRs shared between repertoires were included as repertoire metrics. Using fastp trimming at Q25 and MiXCR clonotype assembly, TCRdb reanalyzed the public sequencing data and kept in-frame beta chains. Each CDR3 protein appears once, grouped with its most common genes and DNA. TCRdb's processing, not the authors', yielded these V and J calls. Here the sample has tens of thousands of distinct CDR3 sequences; around a fifth occur a single time. The top ten clones comprise roughly 13% of the sample.

This clonotype originated in a female donor with ovarian cancer. The receptor chain draws on TRBV6-6 and TRBJ1-1; the D gene is perhaps TRBD1, from 6 matching bases. The material sequenced was PBMCs, taken after low-dose radiotherapy plus immunotherapy. The DNA is as follows: TGTGCCAGCAGTTACGTCGGGACACCGAACACTGAAGCTTTCTTT. This codes for CASSYVGTPNTEAFF.